This paragraph covers one T cell receptor (beta chain) sequence. In the original workflow: Amplifying reference gene primers gave estimates of nucleated cell counts. Generated by immunoSEQ multiplex PCR, the TCRdb table keeps only in-frame clones and is missing some. V and J calls and clone size are given by that table; D and trimming were obtained from the DNA. The table records approximately 220,000 clones, 90% of them present only once. Researchers sorted participants into cohorts using their self-reported clinical history. The data are from a study of blood T cell repertoires in COVID-19. Study-wide background: Samples representing acute and convalescent COVID-19 were sourced from the United States, Italy and Spain. T cells, B-cell-depleted T cells, or PBMCs provided the cDNA or gDNA that served as material.

The germline V gene has CDR1 LGHNA and CDR2 YSLEER. The CDR3 is 13 amino acids. Losses at the gene ends were 6 bases for V and 2 bases for J; bases not matched to a gene: 2. The origin of this receptor is a young man who had recovered from COVID-19. The sample was PBMCs or T cells enriched from blood (not recorded which). V usage is TRBV4-3 and J usage is TRBJ2-3; 7 bases fit TRBD2. CDR3 residues: CASRERDTDTQYF. The DNA of the CDR3 is TGCGCCAGCAGGGAGCGGGACACAGATACGCAGTATTTT.